Sequencing of this T cell receptor (beta chain) was carried out in a study of cytotoxic CD8 clonotypes in ibrutinib-treated CLL. Study-level information: Of the patients, around 12 were relapsed/refractory, 15 treatment-naive and fewer than 18 IGHV unmutated.

For TCR beta libraries, about 2 micrograms of genomic DNA were obtained from cryopreserved PBMCs. Germline V gene lookup returns CDR1 MDHEN and CDR2 SYDVKM. Trimming left V 6 bases short and J 8 bases short, with 17 bases between. The CDR3 extends over 13 amino acids. Investigators sought sequencing depths of between 1 in 200,000 and 1 in 1 million T cells. Profiling relied on immunoSEQ multiplex PCR, and the TCRdb table lists in-frame clones only, not all of them. This table holds over 100,000 clones, around 85% found once. J is TRBJ2-7 and V is TRBV28; D tentatively fits TRBD1 or TRBD2 (5 bases each). Sequenced here: PBMCs, sampled after 24 months of ibrutinib treatment. The sequence derives from a human donor with chronic lymphocytic leukemia. The CDR3 nucleotides are TGTGCCAGCAGAGCCTTTCTCGGGGCCAAGCAGTACTTC. Translation: CASRAFLGAKQYF.